This TCR beta chain came from a study of T cells in Graves' hyperthyroidism and ophthalmopathy. Overall study: Upon initial diagnosis and before any treatment, peripheral blood was collected.

V lost 4 bases and J lost 4; bases outside the gene matches: 3. The length of the CDR3 is 14 residues. Germline CDR1 is SGHRS and CDR2 is YFSETQ. Ophthalmopathy cases scored 3 or more on the Clinical Activity Score and 4 or more on NOSPECS grade, with duration below 3 months. The PBMCs had their origin in approximately 10 ml of fresh peripheral blood. In its sample, this clonotype was seen many times. The TCR beta CDR3 regions underwent amplification using RNA transcripts as the source. When the TCR CDR3 underwent first-round RT-PCR, the HTBI primer set was used. TCRdb itself ran the multiplex PCR reads through MiXCR, one entry per CDR3 protein. Counted here are hundreds of thousands of distinct CDR3 sequences, more than 12% occurring once; the ten biggest clones make up approximately 12%.

This sequence originates from a woman aged 45 to 65 with Graves' ophthalmopathy. Sequenced input: blood. The chain employs TRBV5-1 and TRBJ2-7; 12 bases line up with TRBD2. CDR3 bases: TGCGCCAGCAGCCGGACTAGCGGGGTGTACGAGCAGTACTTC. Protein product: CASSRTSGVYEQYF. Together with reference TRBV5-1 and TRBJ2-7, the CDR3 gives the full variable domain: KAGVTQTPRYLIKTRGQQVTLSCSPISGHRSVSWYQQTPGQGLQFLFEYFSETQRNKGNFPGRFSGRQFSNSRSEMNVSTLELGDSALYLCASSRTSGVYEQYFGPGTRLTVT.